The clone carrying this T cell receptor (beta chain) was seen a few times. The data derive from a study of control samples from healthy donors and cancer patients. The length of the CDR3 is 14 residues. V lost 6 bases, J lost 4 bases, and 7 bases stayed unmatched. Germline lookup yields CDR1 LNHDA and CDR2 SQIVND (reference sequence). This table comes from immunoSEQ multiplex PCR, and its TCRdb copy is limited to in-frame clones, with some not included. The table records about 120,000 clones, roughly 84% of them present only once. The receptor was isolated from a man aged 18 to 30 in good health. The sequencing sample was made of blood. The rearrangement uses TRBV19 and TRBJ1-1; 8 positions agree with TRBD1. The CDR3 sequence is CASRSIDRGTEAFF. The CDR3 coding sequence is TGTGCCAGTAGATCGATAGACAGGGGCACTGAAGCTTTCTTT.